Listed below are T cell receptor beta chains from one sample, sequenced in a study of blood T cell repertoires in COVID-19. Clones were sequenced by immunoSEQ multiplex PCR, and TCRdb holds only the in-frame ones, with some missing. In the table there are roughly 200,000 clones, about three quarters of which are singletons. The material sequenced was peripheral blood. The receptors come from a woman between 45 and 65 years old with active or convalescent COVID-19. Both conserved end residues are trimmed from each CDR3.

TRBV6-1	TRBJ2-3	ASSLTGGSTDTQY
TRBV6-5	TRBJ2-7	ASRYSGGGSHEQY
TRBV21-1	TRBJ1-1	ASSSHDRKLNTEAF
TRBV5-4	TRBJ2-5	ASSVDRVQGKTQY
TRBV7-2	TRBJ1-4	ASSATGGSEKLF
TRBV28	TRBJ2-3	ASSQPGGRRDTQY
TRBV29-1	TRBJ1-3	SVARDGNTIY
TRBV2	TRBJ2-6	ASSEAHWGSSGANVLT
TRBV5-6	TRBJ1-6	ASSFGTGTSSYNSPLH
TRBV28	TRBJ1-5	ASSLTGIAGAQH
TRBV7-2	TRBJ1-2	ASTPPGQGAKKYGYT
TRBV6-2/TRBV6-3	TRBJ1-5	ASSSGGNQPQH
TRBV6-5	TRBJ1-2	ASSYYRDNYGYT
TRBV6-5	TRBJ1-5	ASSKTGHGNQPQH
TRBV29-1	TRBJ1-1	SAGSGQFDTEAF
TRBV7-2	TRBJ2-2	ASRRDSNTGELF
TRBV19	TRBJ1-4	ASSLGTATNEKLF
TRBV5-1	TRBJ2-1	ASSLELNSYNEQF
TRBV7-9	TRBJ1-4	ASSSLRGGTATNEKLF
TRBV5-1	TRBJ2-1	ASSLEDWINEQF
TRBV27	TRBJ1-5	ASRGAADSNQPQH
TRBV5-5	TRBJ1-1	ASSLSRGTEAF
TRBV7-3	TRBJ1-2	ASSHPGNYGYT
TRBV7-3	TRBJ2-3	ASSSQHTDTQY
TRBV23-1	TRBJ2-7	ASSQSRRGTYEQY
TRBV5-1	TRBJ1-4	ASSLGQPNEKLF
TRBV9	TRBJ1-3	ASSVDPVSGNTIY
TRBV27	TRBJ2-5	ASRSLAGGIQETQY
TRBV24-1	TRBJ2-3	ATSDLFTDTQY
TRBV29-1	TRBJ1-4	SVDSGQGNEKLF
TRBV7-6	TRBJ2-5	ASSSGALAYQETQY
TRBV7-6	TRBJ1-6	ASSFHRDLNNSPLH
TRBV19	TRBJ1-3	ASHSTGSRNTIY
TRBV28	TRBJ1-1	ASSLQGTKNTEAF
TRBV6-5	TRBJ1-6	ASSYSQENSPLH
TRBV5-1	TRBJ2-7	ASSWGTSGRRRSSYEQY
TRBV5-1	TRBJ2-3	ASSLAKGQGSDTQY
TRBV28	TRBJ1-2	ASSPPGQGKEGYT
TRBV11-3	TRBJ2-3	ASSSGLQDTQY
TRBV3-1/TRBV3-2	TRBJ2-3	ASSPTRLTDTQY
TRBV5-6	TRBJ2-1	ASSSLGLEQF